One sample yielded the 28 T cell receptor beta chains listed below, sequenced in a study of T cell responses to AZD1222 COVID-19 vaccine. Produced via immunoSEQ multiplex PCR; TCRdb's table is partial and in-frame only. The sample includes about 120,000 clones, over 75% of them seen just once. The material was peripheral blood, obtained on day 0 of MenACWY control vaccination. These receptor sequences come from an adult in good health.

This chain uses TRBV24-1 with TRBJ2-3; possibly TRBD1 for D (6 bases). Germline V lookup: CDR1 KGHDR, CDR2 SFDVKD. The CDR3 totals 16 residues. The V and J ends lost 1 base and 5 bases respectively, with 15 bases between them. CDR3 in amino acids: CATSDFTGNFIDTQYF. CDR3 nucleotide sequence: TGTGCCACCAGTGATTTTACAGGGAATTTCATAGATACGCAGTATTTT.

DNA of the CDR3: TGTGCCAGCTCACCAAGAGGTACAGATACGCAGTATTTT. Amino acids: CASSPRGTDTQYF. This chain uses TRBV18 with TRBJ2-3; D uncertain. V lost 2 bases, J lost 3 bases, and 6 bases lay in between. The CDR3 totals 13 residues. Germline V gene sequence: CDR1 KGHSH, CDR2 LQKENI.

This chain joins TRBV4-1 and TRBJ2-2, with 8 positions matching TRBD2. Unmatched junction bases numbered 7, after V lost 0 bases and J lost 1 base. Per the germline V gene, CDR1 is MGHRA and CDR2 is YSYEKL. The CDR3 is 18 amino acids. The CDR3 spells CASSQDPSSGRNTGELFF. The CDR3 DNA follows: TGCGCCAGCAGCCAAGACCCCTCTAGCGGGCGGAACACCGGGGAGCTGTTTTTT.

The V and J genes are TRBV28 and TRBJ2-2; 8 bases agree with TRBD1. Germline V CDR1 and CDR2: MDHEN, SYDVKM. The CDR3 covers 15 residues. J was trimmed by 4 bases and V by 6 bases; bases with no gene match: 7. CDR3 sequence: CASSPDRGSTGELFF. As DNA, the CDR3 is TGTGCCAGCAGCCCAGACAGGGGTAGCACCGGGGAGCTGTTTTTT.

The genes are TRBV7-8 and TRBJ1-4; TRBD1 might be the D (6 bases). Trimming cost V 4 bases and J 8 bases, with 17 bases left between them. The CDR3 totals 15 residues. The germline V gene has CDR1 SGHVS and CDR2 FQNEAQ. Written as DNA, the CDR3 is TGTGCCAGCAGCTCTTACAGGGCCGGCGGGGAAAAACTGTTTTTT. It specifies CASSSYRAGGEKLFF.

This clone was recorded once. V usage is TRBV9 and J usage is TRBJ1-4, with D unclear. Germline assignment: CDR1 SGDLS and CDR2 YYNGEE. The CDR3 is 16 residues long. Between the trimmed V and J ends, which lost 0 bases and 4 bases, there was a span of 13 bases. The CDR3 protein is CASSVGVTEDNEKLFF. The CDR3 nucleotides are TGTGCCAGCAGCGTAGGCGTAACGGAAGATAATGAAAAACTGTTTTTT.

This clone appeared a few times. The rearrangement uses TRBV28 and TRBJ1-5; 9 positions agree with TRBD1. The CDR3 covers 18 residues. Trimming cost V 5 bases and J 7 bases; bases outside gene matches: 18. The germline V gene encodes CDR1 MDHEN and CDR2 SYDVKM. The DNA for the CDR3 is TGTGCCAGCAGTCGATACGAATACAGGGGGCATTTTAGCCAGCCCCAGCATTTT. It encodes CASSRYEYRGHFSQPQHF.

The chain links TRBV28 to TRBJ2-1; TRBD1 matches 8 bases. CDR3 length: 11 residues. From germline, CDR1 is MDHEN and CDR2 SYDVKM. The CDR3 region is CRSGGFNEQFF. Here the CDR3 DNA reads TGTCGCTCAGGGGGCTTCAATGAGCAGTTCTTC. The variable domain in full, completed from reference TRBV28 and TRBJ2-1, reads DVKVTQSSRYLVKRTGEKVFLECVQDMDHENMFWYRQDPGLGLRLIYFSYDVKMKEKGDIPEGYSVSREKKERFSLILESASTNQTSMYLCRSGGFNEQFFGPGTRLTVL.

The V gene is TRBV9, the J gene TRBJ1-6, with D possibly being TRBD1 (5 bases). From germline, CDR1 is SGDLS and CDR2 YYNGEE. V gave up 0 bases and J gave up 9 bases, with 19 bases separating them. This CDR3 is built from 17 residues. This chain's CDR3 is CASSVGPSTASASPLHF. DNA of the CDR3: TGTGCCAGCAGCGTAGGACCCTCGACAGCTAGTGCTTCACCCCTCCACTTT.

The chain joins TRBV5-4 to TRBJ2-3; the D gene is possibly TRBD2 (5 bases). From germline, CDR1 is SGHNT and CDR2 YYREEE (reference sequence). The CDR3 is 20 residues long. V was shortened by 4 bases and J by 1 base, with 28 bases between the two germline ends. In DNA form, the CDR3 reads TGTGCCAGCAGCCCTAGACGAGCAGCCAGAGGGCCGGCGGGCACAGATACGCAGTATTTT. Its protein product is CASSPRRAARGPAGTDTQYF.

This chain connects TRBV11-2 to TRBJ2-7; D unclear. From germline, CDR1 is SGHAT and CDR2 FQNNGV. This CDR3 contains 12 residues. V gave up 6 bases and J gave up 6 bases, with 12 bases separating them. The CDR3 DNA is TGTGCCAGCAGTCCCCGCTGGGGCGAGCAGTACTTC. Amino acid sequence: CASSPRWGEQYF.

The V and J genes are TRBV9 and TRBJ1-2; D remains ambiguous. The V gene lost 0 bases and the J gene lost 0 bases, with 15 bases spanning the gap. The CDR3 sequence is 17 residues long. Per the germline V gene, CDR1 is SGDLS and CDR2 is YYNGEE. The CDR3 bases are TGTGCCAGCAGCGTAGATAAGAGATCCGGCTCTAACTATGGCTACACCTTC. It translates to CASSVDKRSGSNYGYTF.

V is TRBV11-3 and J is TRBJ2-7; no definite D call. The V end lost 4 bases, the J end lost 3 bases, and 10 bases lay between the germline ends. CDR3 size: 13 residues. Germline assignment: CDR1 SGHNT and CDR2 YENEEA. CDR3 nucleotide sequence: TGTGCCAGCAGCTACCTACCCAACTACGAGCAGTACTTC. Translating gives CASSYLPNYEQYF. Based on the CDR3 plus reference TRBV11-3 and TRBJ2-7, the full variable domain is EAGVVQSPRYKIIEKKQPVAFWCNPISGHNTLYWYLQNLGQGPELLIRYENEEAVDDSQLPKDRFSAERLKGVDSTLKIQPAELGDSAVYLCASSYLPNYEQYFGPGTRLTVT.

A few counts support this clone. The chain recombines TRBV15 with TRBJ1-4, with 8 bases that match TRBD1. The CDR3 sequence is 13 residues long. The germline CDR1 and CDR2 sequences are LNHNV and YYDKDF (reference sequence). V lost 3 bases, J lost 13 bases, and 7 bases stayed unmatched. CDR3 nucleotide sequence: TGTGCCACCAGCAGTGAAACCGGGACAGGACTGTTTTTT. Translated: CATSSETGTGLFF.

The V gene is TRBV3-1 (or the pseudogene TRBV3-2), the J gene TRBJ1-5; tentatively, D is TRBD1 (6 bases). The CDR3 is 17 residues long. Germline CDR1 LGHDT, CDR2 YNNKEL (reference sequence). The V end was cut by 1 base, the J end by 0 bases, with 13 bases between. The CDR3 protein is CASSQAMGGHSNQPQHF. The CDR3 DNA follows: TGTGCCAGCAGCCAAGCGATGGGGGGCCATAGCAATCAGCCCCAGCATTTT.

CDR3 loop: CASTQLGYEQYF. The CDR3, as DNA: TGTGCCAGCACCCAGCTTGGGTACGAGCAGTACTTC. The chain couples TRBV28 to TRBJ2-7; unclear D gene. V was cut by 7 bases and J by 4 bases, with 11 bases left in between. Germline CDR1 is MDHEN and CDR2 is SYDVKM. The CDR3 consists of 12 residues.

The rearrangement links TRBV7-3 to TRBJ1-1; TRBD1 might be the D (5 bases). The CDR3 sequence is 15 residues long. Deletions cut 5 bases from V and 1 base from J, with 14 bases between. In germline, CDR1 is SGHTA, CDR2 FQGTGA. The CDR3 sequence: CASSPTSGQNTEAFF. For the CDR3, the DNA is TGTGCCAGCAGCCCAACCTCTGGACAGAACACTGAAGCTTTCTTT.

The genes are TRBV14 and TRBJ1-2, with a possible D match to TRBD1 (6 bases). Trimming removed 3 bases from V and 4 bases from J, with 6 bases in between. CDR1 is SGHDN, CDR2 FVKESK, per germline. This CDR3 spans 12 amino acids. The CDR3 spells CASSQTGYGYTF. The CDR3 nucleotides are TGTGCCAGCAGCCAGACAGGCTATGGCTACACCTTC.

This chain joins TRBV5-4 and TRBJ2-2; no clear D. V lost 2 bases, J lost 2 bases, and 10 bases lay in between. Germline CDR1 is SGHNT and CDR2 is YYREEE (reference sequence). The CDR3 has 15 amino acids. CDR3 in amino acids: CASSFRASNTGELFF. CDR3 nucleotides: TGTGCCAGCAGCTTCCGGGCATCTAACACCGGGGAGCTGTTTTTT.

The chain couples TRBV7-6 to TRBJ1-3; D not resolved. The germline V gene encodes CDR1 SGHVS and CDR2 FNYEAQ. This CDR3 region has 12 residues. Trimming took off 6 bases at V and 4 bases at J, with 7 bases between the two ends. The CDR3 loop reads CASRGSGNTIYF. The CDR3 coding sequence is TGTGCCAGCAGGGGATCCGGAAACACCATATATTTT.

This chain connects TRBV3-1 (or the pseudogene TRBV3-2) to TRBJ2-2; 9 bases line up with TRBD2. Germline CDR1 LGHDT, CDR2 YNNKEL (reference sequence). V dropped 4 bases and J dropped 0; count of bases not matched to a gene: 0. The CDR3 length is 15 residues. CDR3 in amino acids: CASSRTSANTGELFF. In DNA form, the CDR3 reads TGTGCCAGCAGCCGGACTAGCGCGAACACCGGGGAGCTGTTTTTT.

J is TRBJ2-5 and V is TRBV5-8; 8 bases line up with TRBD1. Germline loops: CDR1 SGHTS, CDR2 YDEGEE. J gave up 5 bases and V 4 bases, and 10 bases lay outside the gene matches. The CDR3 covers 15 residues. The CDR3 sequence: CASSPSRTGTETQYF. The CDR3 nucleotides read TGTGCCAGCAGCCCATCCAGGACAGGGACGGAGACCCAGTACTTC.

This chain links TRBV4-2 with TRBJ2-1; maybe TRBD2 (6 bases). Germline V lookup: CDR1 LGHNA, CDR2 YNFKEQ. With 0 bases removed from V and 9 bases from J, the gap between germline ends came to 15 bases. The CDR3 is 15 amino acids. CDR3 sequence (DNA): TGTGCCAGCAGCCAAGATGCCTATCGGGGAGGTGAGCAGTTCTTC. Amino acid sequence: CASSQDAYRGGEQFF.

This clone was detected only a few times. The genes are TRBV4-3 and TRBJ1-5; unclear D gene. Trimming stripped 0 bases from V and 0 bases from J, with 6 bases between. The germline V gene has CDR1 LGHNA and CDR2 YSLEER. CDR3 length: 15 amino acids. In DNA form, the CDR3 reads TGCGCCAGCAGCCAAGACGGGAATAGCAATCAGCCCCAGCATTTT. It specifies CASSQDGNSNQPQHF.

The V and J genes are TRBV7-2 and TRBJ1-6; 9 bases map to TRBD1. The CDR3 extends over 14 amino acids. V dropped 5 bases and J dropped 6; count of bases not matched to a gene: 2. Germline CDR1 SGHTA, CDR2 FQGNSA. This chain's CDR3 is CASSDRGVNSPLHF. The CDR3 DNA reads TGTGCCAGCAGCGACAGGGGGGTTAATTCACCCCTCCACTTT.

This chain joins TRBV6-6 and TRBJ1-3; perhaps TRBD1 as D (6 bases). CDR3 length: 15 residues. V dropped 6 bases and J dropped 2 bases, with 14 bases sitting between them. Germline CDR1 is MNHNY and CDR2 is SVGAGI (reference sequence). The CDR3 DNA reads TGTGCCAGCAGCCGAGCAGGGGAGACTGGAAACACCATATATTTT. This sequence encodes CASSRAGETGNTIYF.

The chain joins TRBV28 to TRBJ1-1, with D unresolved. The CDR3 is 14 residues long. Trimming removed 7 bases from V and 0 bases from J, with 12 bases in between. The germline V gene has CDR1 MDHEN and CDR2 SYDVKM. The CDR3 coding sequence is TGTGCCAGCAACCTTCAGGTTATGAACACTGAAGCTTTCTTT. Translated, it gives CASNLQVMNTEAFF.

The chain carries TRBV5-5 and TRBJ2-7; a possible D gene is TRBD2 (6 bases). The CDR3 has 17 amino acids. Germline V gene lookup returns CDR1 SGHKS and CDR2 YYEKEE (reference sequence). Trimming left V 4 bases short and J 3 bases short, with 23 bases between. The CDR3 DNA is TGTGCCAGCAGCCCGGAGGGGCATGTCCCAGTGGTCTACGAGCAGTACTTC. It specifies CASSPEGHVPVVYEQYF.